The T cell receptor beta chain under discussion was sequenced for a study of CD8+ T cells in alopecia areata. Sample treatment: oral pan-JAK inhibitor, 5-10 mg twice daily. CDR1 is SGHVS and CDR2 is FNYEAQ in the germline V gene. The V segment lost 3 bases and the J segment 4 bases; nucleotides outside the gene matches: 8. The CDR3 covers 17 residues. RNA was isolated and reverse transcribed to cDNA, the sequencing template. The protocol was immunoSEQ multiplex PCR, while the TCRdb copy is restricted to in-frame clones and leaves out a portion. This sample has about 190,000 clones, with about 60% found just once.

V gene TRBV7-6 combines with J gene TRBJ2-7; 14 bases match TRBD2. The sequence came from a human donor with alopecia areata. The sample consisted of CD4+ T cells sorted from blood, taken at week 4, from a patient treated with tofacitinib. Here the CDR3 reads CASSFGTSGRSGYEQYF. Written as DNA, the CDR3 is TGTGCCAGCAGCTTCGGGACTAGCGGGAGATCGGGATACGAGCAGTACTTC.